The sequence of this T cell receptor beta chain was determined in a study of CD8 T cells in Susac syndrome. The table lists this clonotype with a count of one. The V gene lost 0 bases and the J gene lost 7 bases, with 19 bases spanning the gap. From germline, CDR1 is MNHEY and CDR2 SVGAGI. The CDR3 extends over 18 amino acids. Relapsing-remitting disease, either stable or active, was present in the treatment-naive patients who were the multiple sclerosis controls. The RNA input was roughly 0.45 to 1 ug, and it was reverse transcribed with random hexamers. The authors amplified TCR beta CDR3 across 54 Vbeta and 13 Jbeta using immunoSEQ multiplex PCR. One entry per CDR3 protein results from TCRdb running MiXCR on the immunoSEQ multiplex PCR reads. The sample contains around 190,000 distinct CDR3 sequences, 90% to 95% of which appear only once.

This sequence was found in a human donor with multiple sclerosis. The sample taken for sequencing was CD8+ T cells from PBMCs. This chain connects TRBV6-5 to TRBJ1-6; D perhaps matches TRBD1 (5 bases). The CDR3 region is CASSYSTGGGIGNSPLHF. CDR3 coding DNA: TGTGCCAGCAGTTACTCGACTGGCGGGGGAATAGGGAATTCACCCCTCCACTTT.